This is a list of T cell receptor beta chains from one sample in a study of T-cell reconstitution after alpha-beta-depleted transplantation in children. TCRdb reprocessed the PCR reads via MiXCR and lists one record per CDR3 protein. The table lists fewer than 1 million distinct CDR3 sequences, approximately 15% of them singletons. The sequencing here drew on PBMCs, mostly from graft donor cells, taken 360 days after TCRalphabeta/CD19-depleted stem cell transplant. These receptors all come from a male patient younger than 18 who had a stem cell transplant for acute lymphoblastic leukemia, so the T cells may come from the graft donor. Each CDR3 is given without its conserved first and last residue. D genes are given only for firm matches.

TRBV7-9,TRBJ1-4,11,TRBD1,ASRPGTAEKLF
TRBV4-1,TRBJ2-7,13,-,ASSYVRDSGYEQY
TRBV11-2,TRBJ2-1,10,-,ASSLDPWLPF
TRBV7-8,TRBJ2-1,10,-,ASSYAGTQQF
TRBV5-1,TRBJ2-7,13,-,ASSLVLGNTYEQY
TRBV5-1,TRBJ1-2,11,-,ASSPDGLYGYT
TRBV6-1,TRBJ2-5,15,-,ASSTSPLRRQQETQY
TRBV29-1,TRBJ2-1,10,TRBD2,SAGLAGGAQF
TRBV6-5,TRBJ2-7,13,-,ASSYTRRGVYEQY
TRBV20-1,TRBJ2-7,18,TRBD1,SALITDRAPRPWIAYEQY
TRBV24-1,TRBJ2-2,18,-,ATSDFTETETGSLTGELF